This T cell receptor beta chain came from a study of kidney transplant recipient with SARS-CoV-2 infection. A single record per CDR3 protein comes from TCRdb applying MiXCR to the reads. In the table there are about 250,000 distinct CDR3 sequences, more than 25% of which are singletons. About this clonotype itself: This sequence is one base from a far larger clone and is likely a read error.

The sample in question was a blood sample, obtained at baseline and on day 111 from a kidney transplant recipient. This clonotype was sampled from a male patient in his thirties who had COVID-19 and was a kidney transplant recipient. The graft donor may be the source of some T cells.

Here the CDR3 reads CASSSGETHNERFF. CDR3 nucleotides: TGTGCCAGCAGTTCTGGAGAGACGCACAATGAGCGGTTCTTC. The chain carries TRBV27 and TRBJ2-4, with TRBD2 as a possible D gene (5 bases). The CDR3 is 14 residues long. The germline gives CDR1 MNHEY, CDR2 SMNVEV (reference sequence).